This TCR beta chain is drawn from a study of T-cell memory formation after mild COVID-19. Whole-study results and caveats: A second wave expanding day 15 to 37 was CD4+-biased; contracting clones were balanced.

To note about this clonotype: Its antigen is undetermined.

V lost 5 bases, J lost 7 bases, and 11 bases lay in between. This CDR3 is built from 12 residues. TCRdb called the 5' RACE reads again in MiXCR, with one record for every CDR3 protein. The sample contains 250,000 to 300,000 distinct CDR3 sequences, 8.2% of which appear only once. Sequencing used PBMCs or a T cell subset sorted from them (not recorded which). The chain has TRBV12-3 or TRBV12-4 and TRBJ1-1, with a tentative D call TRBD1 (5 bases). The clonotype originates from a man between 18 and 35 years old who had mild COVID-19 (a few samples of this study predate the infection). Cell type and time point are not known. The CDR3 sequence is CASSNWGVEAFF. The CDR3 DNA reads TGTGCCAGCAGTAATTGGGGGGTTGAAGCTTTCTTT.